This T cell receptor beta chain is drawn from a study of T cell repertoires in cytomegalovirus infection. Study overall: Recently identified HLA-C-restricted CMV epitopes and well-studied HLA-B-restricted CMV epitopes were used by the study.

The study's findings and limits: CMV-specific TCR beta clonotypes restricted by HLA-C dominated the ex vivo response.

A note on this clonotype: Antigen specificity is unknown.

Each CDR3 protein is one row after TCRdb ran MiXCR on the reads. Here the sample spans roughly 350,000 distinct CDR3 sequences, about a third being singletons. Germline V gives CDR1 MNHNY, CDR2 SVGAGI (reference sequence). The CDR3 is 17 residues long. With 2 bases clipped from V and 0 bases from J, the junction kept 7 bases outside the gene matches. The sequencing here drew on cultured PBMCs, taken from culture after CMV antigen stimulation. The origin of this receptor is a human donor in good health (CMV status not recorded). Some clones in this sample may be carry-over from other donors' samples. The gene calls are TRBV6-6 and TRBJ1-1, with 9 nucleotides matching TRBD1. This CDR3 reads CASSYNRGREMNTEAFF. CDR3 nucleotide sequence: TGTGCCAGCAGTTACAACAGGGGGCGCGAGATGAACACTGAAGCTTTCTTT.